The entry below gives a single T cell receptor (beta chain) sequence along with its context. Its antigen is currently unknown. This entry comes from a study of blood T cells in healthy people across ages. General study results and limits: Bulk PBMC profiling left naive and antigen-experienced comparisons inconclusive. Measured against age, TCR beta diversity per million T cells decreased in a roughly linear manner.

Then a second PCR, running about 7 to 11 cycles, was carried out with a sample-barcoded 5' primer and a J-beta primer mix. TCRdb redid the calling of the 5' RACE reads with MiXCR, one entry per CDR3 protein. The table lists roughly 1.9 million distinct CDR3 sequences, about 39% of them singletons, with under 30% in the top ten. The CDR3 contains 15 residues. V was clipped by 0 bases and J by 2 bases, with 8 bases between them. CDR1 and CDR2 (germline): SGHTA, FQGNSA. J is TRBJ1-3 and V is TRBV7-2, with D unclear. Sequences were obtained from blood. The clonotype comes from a human donor in good health. The CDR3 DNA sequence: TGTGCCAGCAGCTTAGCGCGAAATACTGGAAACACCATATATTTT. Its protein product is CASSLARNTGNTIYF.